These 30 T cell receptor beta chains share one sample of origin, sequenced in a study of shared clonotypes between healthy human individuals. Only in-frame clones appear in the TCRdb table, and some are missing; sequencing was by immunoSEQ multiplex PCR. The sample holds fewer than 2.5 million clones, 93% seen once. Sequencing was done on a sample of naive CD4+ T cells from PBMCs. Subset here: CD45RA+ positively selected. The receptor set was obtained from a man in his late teens or twenties in good health. Some clones in this sample may be carry-over from other donors' samples.

V is TRBV29-1 and J is TRBJ2-1; possible D gene TRBD2, 6 bases. CDR1 is SQVTM, CDR2 ANQGSEA, per germline. Trimming took 2 bases from V and 3 from J, leaving 8 bases between them. CDR3 length: 13 residues. This CDR3 is CSVELALYNEQFF. CDR3 in DNA: TGCAGCGTTGAACTAGCGCTCTACAATGAGCAGTTCTTC.

The chain is built from TRBV10-2 and TRBJ1-2; the D gene is possibly TRBD1 (5 bases). Looked up from germline, CDR1 is WSHSY and CDR2 is SAAADI. V was clipped by 0 bases and J by 4 bases, with 9 bases between them. CDR3 size: 14 residues. In nucleotides, the CDR3 is TGCGCCAGCAGTGAGTCAGGGGTAATCTATGGCTACACCTTC. It is translated as CASSESGVIYGYTF.

This clone was recorded a few times. The rearrangement uses TRBV29-1 and TRBJ2-3; TRBD2 matches at 7 bases. With V trimmed by 4 bases and J by 4 bases, 5 bases remained unmatched. Germline-derived CDR1 and CDR2 are SQVTM and ANQGSEA. The CDR3 length is 13 residues. The CDR3 nucleotides are TGCAGCGTTGTCATTGCGGGAGCAGATACGCAGTATTTT. Translating it yields CSVVIAGADTQYF.

The chain uses TRBV7-2 and TRBJ2-7, with TRBD2 matching 8 bases. The CDR3 sequence is 14 residues long. Germline CDR1 reads SGHTA; CDR2 reads FQGNSA. J lost 0 bases, V lost 5 bases, and 3 bases had no gene match. In DNA form, the CDR3 reads TGTGCCAGCAGCCGCGGGACTAGCTCCTACGAGCAGTACTTC. As protein: CASSRGTSSYEQYF. Variable domain in full (rest from reference TRBV7-2 and TRBJ2-7): GAGVSQSPSNKVTEKGKDVELRCDPISGHTALYWYRQSLGQGLEFLIYFQGNSAPDKSGLPSDRFSAERTGGSVSTLTIQRTQQEDSAVYLCASSRGTSSYEQYFGPGTRLTVT.

The rearrangement links TRBV7-2 to TRBJ1-2, with D unclear. Trimming removed 5 bases at V and 6 bases at J, with 19 bases between. The germline CDR1 and CDR2 sequences are SGHTA and FQGNSA. The CDR3 is made up of 15 amino acids. CDR3 region: CASSREPGSRNGYTF. The DNA for the CDR3 is TGTGCCAGCAGCAGGGAGCCAGGCTCTCGCAATGGCTACACCTTC.

This chain uses TRBV5-1 with TRBJ2-7, with D unresolved. CDR1 is SGHRS, CDR2 YFSETQ, per germline. This CDR3 has 14 residues. The ends were cut back, 1 base at V and 5 bases at J, with 13 bases in the middle. Written as DNA, the CDR3 is TGCGCCAGCAGCTTGATACTTGGGGTGAACGAGCAGTACTTC. Amino acids: CASSLILGVNEQYF.

This clone was seen just once. The rearrangement uses TRBV19 and TRBJ2-5; D is perhaps TRBD1 or TRBD2 (5 bases each). Germline lookup yields CDR1 LNHDA and CDR2 SQIVND (reference sequence). The CDR3 is 15 amino acids. V was cut by 1 base and J by 4 bases, with 13 bases left in between. The chain's CDR3 is CASSIARGVGETQYF. CDR3 nucleotides: TGTGCCAGTAGTATAGCGAGGGGTGTAGGAGAGACCCAGTACTTC.

The genes are TRBV28 and TRBJ2-7, with 9 positions matching TRBD2. Germline lookup yields CDR1 MDHEN and CDR2 SYDVKM. This CDR3 spans 14 amino acids. V dropped 2 bases and J dropped 7; count of bases not matched to a gene: 6. The chain's CDR3 is CASSLVAGAGEQYF. In nucleotides, the CDR3 is TGTGCCAGCAGTTTAGTAGCGGGAGCGGGTGAGCAGTACTTC.

V and J are TRBV11-2 and TRBJ2-2; TRBD2 aligns across 9 bases. After removal of 1 base from V and 3 bases from J, the junction contained 3 bases not matched to a gene. The CDR3 is 16 amino acids. Germline CDR1 SGHAT, CDR2 FQNNGV. The CDR3 loop is CASSLVSGSYTGELFF. Here the CDR3 DNA reads TGTGCCAGCAGCTTAGTTAGCGGGAGCTACACCGGGGAGCTGTTTTTT. Full variable domain (outside the CDR3, taken from reference TRBV11-2 and TRBJ2-2): EAGVAQSPRYKIIEKRQSVAFWCNPISGHATLYWYQQILGQGPKLLIQFQNNGVVDDSQLPKDRFSAERLKGVDSTLKIQPAKLEDSAVYLCASSLVSGSYTGELFFGEGSRLTVL.

The chain carries TRBV7-9 and TRBJ2-7; TRBD1 matches 10 bases. CDR3 size: 17 residues. V gave up 6 bases and J gave up 7 bases; unmatched junction bases: 18. Germline assignment: CDR1 SEHNR and CDR2 FQNEAQ (reference sequence). CDR3 in amino acids: CASSSPGQGLSTGEQYF. The CDR3, as DNA: TGTGCCAGCAGTTCACCGGGACAGGGGCTATCAACGGGGGAGCAGTACTTC.

The genes are TRBV27 and TRBJ2-2; D might be TRBD2 (6 bases). CDR1 is MNHEY and CDR2 is SMNVEV in the germline V gene (reference sequence). V lost 5 bases, J lost 2 bases, and 15 bases lay in between. This CDR3 has 16 amino acids. CDR3 sequence: CASSELWRGNTGELFF. The CDR3 DNA follows: TGTGCCAGCAGTGAACTATGGCGGGGCAACACCGGGGAGCTGTTTTTT.

V and J are TRBV5-1 and TRBJ2-7; D is uncertain. Trimming shortened V by 1 base and J by 7 bases, and 15 bases separated the two germline ends. The CDR3 loop spans 14 amino acids. Looked up from germline, CDR1 is SGHRS and CDR2 is YFSETQ. The CDR3 loop is CASSLSRGSREQYF. CDR3 nucleotides: TGCGCCAGCAGCTTGAGCCGTGGGTCGAGGGAGCAGTACTTC.

The CDR3 protein is CASSPPWVGVYEQYF. In nucleotides, the CDR3 is TGTGCCAGCAGTCCCCCTTGGGTGGGGGTCTACGAGCAGTACTTC. The rearrangement joins TRBV28 to TRBJ2-7; D might be TRBD1 or TRBD2, each matching 5 bases. The V and J ends lost 5 bases and 3 bases respectively, with 17 bases between them. There are 15 residues in the CDR3. The germline V gene encodes CDR1 MDHEN and CDR2 SYDVKM.

V and J are TRBV18 and TRBJ2-1, with D tentatively TRBD2 (5 bases). The CDR3 runs 14 residues. Trimming took 5 bases from V and 5 from J, leaving 13 bases between them. CDR1 and CDR2 from the germline V gene are KGHSH and LQKENI. The CDR3 loop is CASSESHGDNEQFF. In nucleotides, the CDR3 is TGTGCCAGCTCAGAAAGTCACGGGGACAATGAGCAGTTCTTC.

The rearrangement links TRBV6-6 to TRBJ1-2; 10 bases are shared with TRBD1. This CDR3 spans 12 amino acids. J was trimmed by 6 bases and V by 10 bases; bases with no gene match: 5. CDR1 is MNHNY, CDR2 SVGAGI, per germline (reference sequence). CDR3 nucleotide sequence: TGTGCCATCGACAGGGGGCGCGATGGCTACACCTTC. Translated, it gives CAIDRGRDGYTF.

Written as DNA, the CDR3 is TGTGCCAGCAGCCAAATAGCGGGAGGTCTTTACAATGAGCAGTTCTTC. Residues: CASSQIAGGLYNEQFF. This chain joins TRBV14 and TRBJ2-1; 10 nucleotides agree with TRBD2. J was trimmed by 4 bases and V by 2 bases; bases with no gene match: 5. Germline V lookup: CDR1 SGHDN, CDR2 FVKESK. The CDR3 totals 16 residues. The variable domain in full, completed from reference TRBV14 and TRBJ2-1, reads EAGVTQFPSHSVIEKGQTVTLRCDPISGHDNLYWYRRVMGKEIKFLLHFVKESKQDESGMPNNRFLAERTGGTYSTLKVQPAELEDSGVYFCASSQIAGGLYNEQFFGPGTRLTVL.

The gene calls are TRBV7-6 and TRBJ1-4; D may be TRBD1 (6 bases). CDR1 SGHVS and CDR2 FNYEAQ come from the germline V gene. CDR3 length: 15 amino acids. Trimming stripped 5 bases from V and 4 bases from J, with 14 bases between. The CDR3 loop reads CASSATGSNNEKLFF. The CDR3 bases are TGTGCCAGCAGCGCGACAGGATCTAATAATGAAAAACTGTTTTTT.

The V gene is TRBV10-1, the J gene TRBJ2-5, with 8 bases matching TRBD2. V dropped 6 bases and J dropped 5; count of bases not matched to a gene: 11. The CDR3 is made up of 15 amino acids. The germline V gene encodes CDR1 WNHNN and CDR2 SYGVQD (reference sequence). This CDR3 reads CASRELAVLKETQYF. CDR3 nucleotides: TGCGCCAGCAGGGAACTAGCGGTTCTTAAGGAGACCCAGTACTTC.

This chain links TRBV6-1 with TRBJ2-3; 8 positions agree with TRBD2. The CDR3 totals 15 residues. V trimming: 6 bases; J trimming: 4 bases; junction bases outside the gene matches: 9. The germline CDR1 and CDR2 sequences are MNHNS and SASEGT. The DNA of the CDR3 is TGTGCCAGCAGCTCCCACCGCGGGAGGCCAGATACGCAGTATTTT. Amino acids: CASSSHRGRPDTQYF.

Of note for this clone: The identical CDR3 is also encoded by other nucleotide sequences in the sample. The V and J genes are TRBV27 and TRBJ2-3, with D unclear. Germline CDR1 and CDR2: MNHEY and SMNVEV (reference sequence). V was shortened by 2 bases and J by 3 bases, with 6 bases between the two germline ends. The CDR3 contains 13 residues. The CDR3 is CASSLVGTDTQYF. CDR3 nucleotides: TGTGCCAGCAGTTTAGTTGGTACAGATACGCAGTATTTT.

The rearrangement uses TRBV28 and TRBJ2-1; 14 nucleotides align to TRBD2. The CDR3 sequence is 14 residues long. With V trimmed by 8 bases and J by 7 bases, 4 bases remained unmatched. CDR1 is MDHEN and CDR2 is SYDVKM in the germline V gene. CDR3 residues: CASQTSGRANEQFF. CDR3 in DNA: TGTGCCAGCCAGACTAGCGGGAGGGCAAATGAGCAGTTCTTC.

Concerning this clone: Other nucleotide sequences in the sample specify the same CDR3. J is TRBJ1-2 and V is TRBV18, with TRBD1 as a possible D gene (5 bases). This CDR3 region has 14 residues. The germline V gene encodes CDR1 KGHSH and CDR2 LQKENI. V gave up 3 bases and J gave up 2 bases, with 10 bases separating them. The CDR3 spells CASSPAGLNYGYTF. The CDR3 bases are TGTGCCAGCTCACCGGCAGGGCTAAACTATGGCTACACCTTC. The full variable domain, in which reference TRBV18 and TRBJ1-2 provide the parts outside the CDR3, is NAGVMQNPRHLVRRRGQEARLRCSPMKGHSHVYWYRQLPEEGLKFMVYLQKENIIDESGMPKERFSAEFPKEGPSILRIQQVVRGDSAAYFCASSPAGLNYGYTFGSGTRLTVV.

This sequence joins TRBV10-3 and TRBJ2-7; 15 nucleotides match TRBD2. V lost 2 bases, J lost 2 bases, and 4 bases stayed unmatched. The CDR3 totals 17 residues. CDR1 ENHRY and CDR2 SYGVKD come from the germline V gene. The CDR3 sequence: CAISEGLAGGPAYEQYF. CDR3 DNA sequence: TGTGCCATCAGTGAGGGACTAGCGGGAGGGCCTGCCTACGAGCAGTACTTC.

This clone was picked up a small number of times. The genes are TRBV2 and TRBJ1-4; no clear D gene. CDR1 is SNHLY and CDR2 is FYNNEI in the germline V gene. Trimming left V 2 bases short and J 5 bases short, with 3 bases between. This CDR3 region has 12 residues. The CDR3 sequence is CASSEQNEKLFF. In DNA, the CDR3 is TGTGCCAGCAGTGAACAGAATGAAAAACTGTTTTTT.

The CDR3: CASSQGDQVRKNIQYF. In DNA, the CDR3 is TGTGCCAGCAGCCAAGGGGACCAGGTTCGAAAAAACATTCAGTACTTC. V usage is TRBV4-2 and J usage is TRBJ2-4; D tentatively reads TRBD1 or TRBD2 (5 bases each). Trimming pared 1 base from V and 4 bases from J, leaving 14 bases between. CDR1 and CDR2 (germline): LGHNA, YNFKEQ. The CDR3 has 16 residues.

The V gene is TRBV11-1, the J gene TRBJ2-7; 12 nucleotides line up with TRBD1. Germline V lookup: CDR1 SGHAT, CDR2 FQDESV (reference sequence). V trimming: 1 base; J trimming: 4 bases; junction bases outside the gene matches: 5. This CDR3 spans 16 amino acids. CDR3 sequence (DNA): TGTGCCAGCAGCTTAGTCGGGACAGGGGGCAAATACGAGCAGTACTTC. This gives the protein CASSLVGTGGKYEQYF.

This clone came up once. This chain joins TRBV5-3 and TRBJ1-2, with TRBD1 matching over 9 bases. TRBV5-3 belongs to the ORF category, with a function that is uncertain. This CDR3 has 16 amino acids. The J segment lost 0 bases and the V segment lost 4 bases, leaving 7 bases of the junction unmatched. This CDR3 is CARSGTGRTANYGYTF. CDR3 in DNA: TGTGCCAGAAGCGGGACAGGGAGAACTGCTAACTATGGCTACACCTTC.

This chain links TRBV5-4 with TRBJ1-1; 7 nucleotides match TRBD1. V dropped 1 base and J dropped 0; count of bases not matched to a gene: 15. This CDR3 is built from 19 residues. The germline V gene encodes CDR1 SGHNT and CDR2 YYREEE (reference sequence). CDR3 protein: CASSLSPRTGGIMNTEAFF. CDR3 nucleotide sequence: TGTGCCAGCAGCTTGAGTCCCCGGACAGGAGGTATCATGAACACTGAAGCTTTCTTT.

This chain connects TRBV5-6 to TRBJ1-2; 7 bases match TRBD1. CDR3 length equals 15 residues. Germline V gene data show CDR1 as SGHDT and CDR2 as YYEEEE. Trimming took 0 bases from V and 8 from J; bases not matched to a gene: 10. In DNA, the CDR3 is TGTGCCAGCAGCTTGGAAGGAGGGGGCGTTTACGGCTACACCTTC. It is translated as CASSLEGGGVYGYTF. The whole variable domain, remainder taken from reference TRBV5-6 and TRBJ1-2, is DAGVTQSPTHLIKTRGQQVTLRCSPKSGHDTVSWYQQALGQGPQFIFQYYEEEERQRGNFPDRFSGHQFPNYSSELNVNALLLGDSALYLCASSLEGGGVYGYTFGSGTRLTVV.

The CDR3: CASSLDQGTYEQYF. The CDR3 DNA reads as TGTGCCAGCAGCTTGGATCAGGGTACCTACGAGCAGTACTTC. The chain has TRBV5-6 and TRBJ2-7, with D maybe TRBD1 (5 bases). V shed 0 bases and J shed 2 bases, with 9 bases lying between them. The germline V gene encodes CDR1 SGHDT and CDR2 YYEEEE. The CDR3 runs 14 residues.